This TCR beta chain stems from a study of cytomegalovirus exposure and HLA in healthy donors. It was with 60 Vbeta and 13 Jbeta primers that the PCR ran. Produced via immunoSEQ multiplex PCR; TCRdb's table is partial and in-frame only. The table lists roughly 87,000 clones, around 79% of them singletons. The CDR3 is made up of 15 amino acids. Trimming took off 0 bases at V and 12 bases at J, with 20 bases between the two ends. The V gene's germline CDR1 is SGHTA and CDR2 FQGTGA. General study results and limits: The study carried out a later analysis of TCR beta sequences. It associated some 17,000 of them with specific HLA alleles at a false discovery rate of 0.05.

As to this clone: Its antigen is currently unknown.

This TCR derives from a middle-aged woman in good health and CMV-seropositive. J is TRBJ1-1 and V is TRBV7-3; maybe TRBD1 (6 bases). The sequencing sample was made of PBMCs. The CDR3 is CASSLTPGTLNMTFF. CDR3 nucleotide sequence: TGTGCCAGCAGCTTAACTCCGGGGACATTAAATATGACTTTCTTT.